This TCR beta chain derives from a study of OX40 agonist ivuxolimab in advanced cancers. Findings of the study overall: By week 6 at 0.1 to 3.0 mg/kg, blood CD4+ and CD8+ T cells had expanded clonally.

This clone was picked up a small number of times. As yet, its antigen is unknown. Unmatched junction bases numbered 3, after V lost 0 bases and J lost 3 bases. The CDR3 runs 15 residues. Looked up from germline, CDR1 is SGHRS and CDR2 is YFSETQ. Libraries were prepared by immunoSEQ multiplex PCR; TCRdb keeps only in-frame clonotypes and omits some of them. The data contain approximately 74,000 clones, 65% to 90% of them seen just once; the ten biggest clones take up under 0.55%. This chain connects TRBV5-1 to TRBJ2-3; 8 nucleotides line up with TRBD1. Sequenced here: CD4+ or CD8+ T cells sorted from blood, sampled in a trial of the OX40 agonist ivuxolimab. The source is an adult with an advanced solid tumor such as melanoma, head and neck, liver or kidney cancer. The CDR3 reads CASSLAQGATDTQYF. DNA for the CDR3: TGCGCCAGCAGCTTGGCCCAGGGGGCAACAGATACGCAGTATTTT.